What follows are 31 T cell receptor beta chains derived from one specimen sequenced in a study of OX40 agonist ivuxolimab in advanced cancers. Some clones are missing from TCRdb's copy, which holds only in-frame ones; the method was immunoSEQ multiplex PCR. The sample holds some 75,000 clones; approximately 86% are singletons and the top ten take roughly 2.4%. The sample was CD4+ or CD8+ T cells sorted from blood, taken in a trial of the OX40 agonist ivuxolimab. The receptors originated from an adult with an advanced solid tumor such as melanoma, head and neck, liver or kidney cancer.

The rearrangement links TRBV19 to TRBJ1-2, with 7 bases aligning to TRBD1. Unmatched junction bases numbered 8, after V lost 7 bases and J lost 3 bases. There are 14 residues in the CDR3. Germline lookup yields CDR1 LNHDA and CDR2 SQIVND (reference sequence). The DNA of the CDR3 is TGTGCCAGTACCCACAGGGGTGGGGACTATGGCTACACCTTC. It codes for CASTHRGGDYGYTF.

This clone was counted a single time. CDR3 nucleotides: TGTGCCAGTAGCCAGCGGACAGGCACTGGAAACACCATATATTTT. It specifies CASSQRTGTGNTIYF. The V gene is TRBV19, the J gene TRBJ1-3, with 7 nucleotides matching TRBD1. CDR3 length: 15 amino acids. The germline CDR1 and CDR2 sequences are LNHDA and SQIVND (reference sequence). J was trimmed by 2 bases and V by 6 bases; bases with no gene match: 7.

The chain carries TRBV5-1 and TRBJ2-3, with D perhaps TRBD1 (5 bases). Per the germline V gene, CDR1 is SGHRS and CDR2 is YFSETQ. The CDR3 runs 13 residues. V was pared by 2 bases and J by 5 bases, with 9 bases between. CDR3 region: CASSFSGIDTQYF. The CDR3 bases are TGCGCCAGCAGCTTTTCAGGGATAGATACGCAGTATTTT.

The J gene is TRBJ2-7, the V gene TRBV6-1; D not resolved. CDR3 size: 12 residues. V was trimmed by 7 bases and J by 6 bases, leaving 13 bases between them. Looked up from germline, CDR1 is MNHNS and CDR2 is SASEGT. The CDR3 reads CASMSPIVEQYV. In DNA form, the CDR3 reads TGTGCCAGCATGTCTCCCATTGTCGAGCAGTACGTC.

A few counts support this clone. The rearrangement links TRBV7-9 to TRBJ2-2; D not certain. V lost 3 bases and J 5 bases, leaving 13 bases between the germline ends. Germline CDR1 is SEHNR and CDR2 is FQNEAQ (reference sequence). The CDR3 spans 15 residues. This CDR3 is CASSFRSMGTGELFF. The CDR3, as DNA: TGTGCCAGCAGCTTTAGGAGTATGGGGACCGGGGAGCTGTTTTTT.

This clone showed up just a few times. The chain is built from TRBV11-2 and TRBJ1-1; no definite D call. V shed 7 bases and J shed 6 bases, with 15 bases lying between them. The CDR3 spans 13 residues. Germline assignment: CDR1 SGHAT and CDR2 FQNNGV. The CDR3 region has the DNA TGTGCCAGCACACCGGGGTCATACGCTGAAGCTTTCTTT. This encodes CASTPGSYAEAFF.

In its sample, this clone was seen once. The V and J genes are TRBV7-2 and TRBJ2-1; 8 bases are a match to TRBD2. CDR3 length: 15 amino acids. The V and J ends lost 5 bases and 3 bases, in that order; junction bases with no gene match: 6. Germline V gene sequence: CDR1 SGHTA, CDR2 FQGNSA. CDR3 amino acids: CASSVLGGVYNEQFF. In DNA form, the CDR3 reads TGTGCCAGCAGCGTCCTCGGGGGGGTCTACAATGAGCAGTTCTTC.

The chain combines TRBV6-1 with TRBJ1-6; TRBD1 might be the D (5 bases). CDR3 length equals 15 residues. Germline V gene sequence: CDR1 MNHNS, CDR2 SASEGT. V lost 2 bases and J lost 7, with 12 bases in between. This CDR3 reads CASSEPTGRNSPLHF. In nucleotides, the CDR3 is TGTGCCAGCAGTGAACCCACGGGGCGGAATTCACCCCTCCACTTT.

J is TRBJ2-2 and V is TRBV5-6; 10 bases match TRBD2. The CDR3 covers 17 residues. The J segment lost 4 bases and the V segment lost 0 bases, leaving 6 bases of the junction unmatched. Germline CDR1 reads SGHDT; CDR2 reads YYEEEE. This chain's CDR3 is CASSLGLAGGFTGELFF. CDR3 sequence (DNA): TGTGCCAGCAGCTTGGGTTTAGCGGGGGGATTCACCGGGGAGCTGTTTTTT. Complete variable domain (other parts from reference TRBV5-6 and TRBJ2-2): DAGVTQSPTHLIKTRGQQVTLRCSPKSGHDTVSWYQQALGQGPQFIFQYYEEEERQRGNFPDRFSGHQFPNYSSELNVNALLLGDSALYLCASSLGLAGGFTGELFFGEGSRLTVL.

V and J are TRBV6-4 and TRBJ2-1, with no clear D. Germline CDR1 MRHNA, CDR2 SNTAGT. The CDR3 spans 13 residues. Trimming stripped 4 bases from V and 8 bases from J, with 12 bases between. The CDR3 nucleotides read TGTGCCAGCAGTGCAAAGCTCGAGGATGAGCAGTTCTTC. Its translation is CASSAKLEDEQFF.

The CDR3 here is CASSKRTGSIKKLFF. The CDR3 DNA follows: TGTGCCAGTAGTAAAAGGACTGGCTCCATAAAAAAACTGTTTTTT. V usage is TRBV19 and J usage is TRBJ1-4; D is unclear. The V and J ends lost 4 bases and 9 bases respectively, with 18 bases between them. Germline CDR1 and CDR2: LNHDA and SQIVND (reference sequence). The CDR3 is 15 residues long.

This clone was recorded a few times. The chain recombines TRBV29-1 with TRBJ1-2, with TRBD1 matching 7 bases. This CDR3 has 13 amino acids. Germline CDR1 SQVTM, CDR2 ANQGSEA. Trimming took 7 bases from V and 2 from J; bases not matched to a gene: 7. CDR3 nucleotides: TGCAGCGGCAGTTCGGGACAGAACTATGGCTACACCTTC. Its translation is CSGSSGQNYGYTF.

This chain uses TRBV28 with TRBJ2-1; weak D call: TRBD1 (5 bases). The germline V gene has CDR1 MDHEN and CDR2 SYDVKM. With 6 bases removed from V and 5 bases from J, the gap between germline ends came to 11 bases. The length of the CDR3 is 13 residues. The CDR3 sequence is CASRQGKNNEQFF. CDR3 DNA: TGTGCCAGCAGGCAGGGAAAAAACAATGAGCAGTTCTTC.

This clone was seen only once. This chain uses TRBV6-4 with TRBJ1-4; possible D gene TRBD1, 6 bases. Germline CDR1 and CDR2: MRHNA and SNTAGT. V was clipped by 5 bases and J by 7 bases, with 14 bases between them. This CDR3 contains 14 residues. CDR3 DNA sequence: TGTGCCAGCAGTAGGAGGGGAGGGGGTGAAAAACTGTTTTTT. Its protein is CASSRRGGGEKLFF.

The chain combines TRBV10-3 with TRBJ2-1; no definite D call. V was trimmed by 3 bases and J by 3 bases, leaving 0 bases between them. The CDR3 totals 11 residues. Germline V lookup: CDR1 ENHRY, CDR2 SYGVKD. The CDR3 region is CAISDYNEQFF. The DNA for the CDR3 is TGTGCCATCAGTGACTACAATGAGCAGTTCTTC.

The rearrangement links TRBV30 to TRBJ2-2; 11 bases map to TRBD1. J was trimmed by 4 bases and V by 3 bases; bases with no gene match: 4. The CDR3 totals 15 residues. Germline-derived CDR1 and CDR2 are GTSNPN and SVGIG (reference sequence). CDR3 DNA: TGTGCCTGGAGAGGACAGGGGGCTGCCACCGGGGAGCTGTTTTTT. Translating gives CAWRGQGAATGELFF.

The chain carries TRBV7-3 and TRBJ2-5, with D perhaps TRBD2 (5 bases). The CDR3 has 15 residues. V was clipped by 0 bases and J by 5 bases, with 13 bases between them. Germline V gene sequence: CDR1 SGHTA, CDR2 FQGTGA. In nucleotides, the CDR3 is TGTGCCAGCAGCTTAACTCCCGGGGATTTCGAGACCCAGTACTTC. It codes for CASSLTPGDFETQYF.

This clone was counted only a few times. This chain links TRBV6-5 with TRBJ2-5; TRBD1 is a possible D gene (6 bases). The CDR3 spans 14 residues. Per the germline V gene, CDR1 is MNHEY and CDR2 is SVGAGI. Trimming shortened V by 5 bases and J by 5 bases, and 15 bases separated the two germline ends. In nucleotides, the CDR3 is TGTGCCAGCAGTGCCGGACAGTTGAGGGAGACCCAGTACTTC. Amino acids: CASSAGQLRETQYF.

The CDR3 region is CSVSSGGELFF. As DNA, the CDR3 is TGCAGCGTTTCTAGCGGGGGGGAGCTGTTTTTT. The V gene is TRBV29-1, the J gene TRBJ2-2; TRBD2 matches 8 bases. CDR3 length: 11 residues. Losses at the gene ends were 5 bases for V and 8 bases for J; bases not matched to a gene: 1. Germline CDR1 reads SQVTM; CDR2 reads ANQGSEA.

The genes are TRBV19 and TRBJ1-2; TRBD1 aligns across 8 bases. This CDR3 region has 15 residues. V dropped 7 bases and J dropped 4; count of bases not matched to a gene: 11. Germline V gene sequence: CDR1 LNHDA, CDR2 SQIVND (reference sequence). CDR3 nucleotides: TGTGCCAGTAACCCGGGGACAGGACCAACCTATGGCTACACCTTC. Encoded protein: CASNPGTGPTYGYTF. Looking up the rest from reference TRBV19 and TRBJ1-2 gives the full variable domain: DGGITQSPKYLFRKEGQNVTLSCEQNLNHDAMYWYRQDPGQGLRLIYYSQIVNDFQKGDIAEGYSVSREKKESFPLTVTSAQKNPTAFYLCASNPGTGPTYGYTFGSGTRLTVV.

Only a few counts were recorded for this clone. This chain joins TRBV2 and TRBJ1-5, with D perhaps TRBD1 (5 bases). Between the trimmed V and J ends, which lost 6 bases and 4 bases, there was a span of 10 bases. The CDR3 loop spans 13 amino acids. The V gene's germline CDR1 is SNHLY and CDR2 FYNNEI. CDR3 in DNA: TGTGCCAGCAGGGAGACAGCTAATCAGCCCCAGCATTTT. This sequence encodes CASRETANQPQHF.

With respect to this clone: The sample contains more than one DNA sequence encoding this CDR3. This chain joins TRBV11-3 and TRBJ2-1, with a weak D call TRBD2 (5 bases). The CDR3 sequence is 14 residues long. Trimming removed 4 bases at V and 4 bases at J, with 11 bases between. Per the germline V gene, CDR1 is SGHNT and CDR2 is YENEEA. The CDR3 is CASSSGLAYNEQFF. The CDR3 nucleotides are TGTGCCAGCAGCTCCGGACTGGCGTACAATGAGCAGTTCTTC. Combining the CDR3 with reference TRBV11-3 and TRBJ2-1 gives the whole variable domain EAGVVQSPRYKIIEKKQPVAFWCNPISGHNTLYWYLQNLGQGPELLIRYENEEAVDDSQLPKDRFSAERLKGVDSTLKIQPAELGDSAVYLCASSSGLAYNEQFFGPGTRLTVL.

This chain uses TRBV28 with TRBJ2-5; possible D gene TRBD2, 5 bases. Trimming cost V 3 bases and J 13 bases, with 12 bases left between them. The CDR3 sequence is 11 residues long. Germline values: CDR1 MDHEN, CDR2 SYDVKM. This CDR3 reads CASSFFGVGYF. Here the CDR3 DNA reads TGTGCCAGCAGTTTCTTCGGGGTAGGGTACTTC.

J is TRBJ1-4 and V is TRBV9; 8 bases match TRBD1. The CDR3 spans 15 residues. From germline, CDR1 is SGDLS and CDR2 YYNGEE. V was clipped by 0 bases and J by 8 bases; unmatched bases: 6. The CDR3 spells CASSVGEQGGEKLFF. CDR3 DNA sequence: TGTGCCAGCAGCGTAGGGGAACAGGGGGGCGAAAAACTGTTTTTT.

This chain links TRBV11-3 with TRBJ2-5; maybe TRBD1 (6 bases). The CDR3 runs 13 residues. The germline V gene encodes CDR1 SGHNT and CDR2 YENEEA. V lost 5 bases, J lost 5 bases, and 12 bases lay in between. The CDR3 here is CASSKQGTETQYF. The CDR3 DNA is TGTGCCAGCAGCAAACAGGGTACCGAGACCCAGTACTTC. Drawing the rest from reference TRBV11-3 and TRBJ2-5, the complete variable domain is EAGVVQSPRYKIIEKKQPVAFWCNPISGHNTLYWYLQNLGQGPELLIRYENEEAVDDSQLPKDRFSAERLKGVDSTLKIQPAELGDSAVYLCASSKQGTETQYFGPGTRLLVL.

The chain is built from TRBV10-3 and TRBJ1-4, with TRBD1 identical over 9 bases. CDR3 length: 15 amino acids. Germline lookup yields CDR1 ENHRY and CDR2 SYGVKD. V trimming: 10 bases; J trimming: 0 bases; junction bases outside the gene matches: 6. The CDR3 sequence: CATRGQGTTNEKLFF. CDR3 sequence (DNA): TGTGCCACCCGAGGACAGGGGACAACTAATGAAAAACTGTTTTTT.

The genes are TRBV18 and TRBJ1-2, with D perhaps matching TRBD1 (5 bases). The CDR3 runs to 15 residues. Germline CDR1 reads KGHSH; CDR2 reads LQKENI. V gave up 4 bases and J gave up 4 bases, with 16 bases separating them. The CDR3: CASSLGTDHSYGYTF. The DNA of the CDR3 is TGTGCCAGCTCACTGGGGACGGACCACTCCTATGGCTACACCTTC.

The rearrangement uses TRBV6-5 and TRBJ2-3; D possibly corresponds to TRBD1 (6 bases). The CDR3 length is 15 residues. Germline values: CDR1 MNHEY, CDR2 SVGAGI. The V end was cut by 6 bases, the J end by 0 bases, with 13 bases between. This CDR3 reads CASSQTGLSTDTQYF. CDR3 in DNA: TGTGCCAGCAGCCAAACAGGGCTGAGCACAGATACGCAGTATTTT.

The chain has TRBV18 and TRBJ2-5, with D uncertain. The CDR3 has 13 amino acids. Trimming removed 3 bases at V and 2 bases at J, with 7 bases between. Germline CDR1 is KGHSH and CDR2 is LQKENI. The CDR3 loop reads CASSPAPQETQYF. DNA of the CDR3: TGTGCCAGCTCACCGGCGCCGCAAGAGACCCAGTACTTC.

The chain combines TRBV28 with TRBJ1-2; D remains ambiguous. CDR3 size: 17 residues. Germline CDR1 MDHEN, CDR2 SYDVKM. Trimming removed 5 bases at V and 0 bases at J, with 19 bases between. CDR3 region: CASSQMRGVHPNYGYTF. CDR3 DNA sequence: TGTGCCAGCAGTCAAATGCGGGGTGTGCATCCTAACTATGGCTACACCTTC.

The chain recombines TRBV30 with TRBJ1-1, with unresolved D. This CDR3 has 11 residues. Germline V gives CDR1 GTSNPN, CDR2 SVGIG (reference sequence). V dropped 0 bases and J dropped 7 bases, with 6 bases sitting between them. The CDR3, as DNA: TGTGCCTGGAGTGTAGGGTTTGAAGCTTTCTTT. This translates into CAWSVGFEAFF.